This passage covers 18 T cell receptor beta chains from one sample sequenced in a study of lymphopenia after photon versus proton radiotherapy. Assay: immunoSEQ multiplex PCR; the TCRdb copy retains only in-frame clones and omits some. The sample holds tens of thousands of clones, about nine tenths seen once. The input for sequencing was peripheral blood, taken from a patient treated with proton-based radiotherapy. The receptors stem from an elderly man with esophageal cancer.

This chain connects TRBV19 to TRBJ2-3; no clear D gene. The germline V gene encodes CDR1 LNHDA and CDR2 SQIVND (reference sequence). This CDR3 comprises 12 residues. Trimming took 5 bases from V and 3 from J, leaving 6 bases between them. The CDR3 nucleotides are TGTGCCAGTAGTTCCAGGACAGATACGCAGTATTTT. Residues: CASSSRTDTQYF.

A few counts support this clone. This chain joins TRBV9 and TRBJ1-6; D is uncertain. CDR3 length: 14 residues. V was shortened by 7 bases and J by 9 bases, with 17 bases between the two germline ends. Germline assignment: CDR1 SGDLS and CDR2 YYNGEE. The CDR3 here is CASVMQFRSSPLHF. CDR3 coding DNA: TGTGCCAGCGTTATGCAGTTTCGCTCTTCACCCCTCCACTTT. The variable domain in full, with the rest retrieved from reference TRBV9 and TRBJ1-6, is DSGVTQTPKHLITATGQRVTLRCSPRSGDLSVYWYQQSLDQGLQFLIQYYNGEERAKGNILERFSAQQFPDLHSELNLSSLELGDSALYFCASVMQFRSSPLHFGNGTRLTVT.

Comments on this clone: The same CDR3 is also encoded by other DNA sequences in this sample. The chain employs TRBV7-2 and TRBJ2-7; 8 nucleotides match TRBD1. Germline V gives CDR1 SGHTA, CDR2 FQGNSA. V dropped 0 bases and J dropped 2; count of bases not matched to a gene: 3. The CDR3 spans 15 residues. In nucleotides, the CDR3 is TGTGCCAGCAGCTTAGCCGGACAGGGTACCTACGAGCAGTACTTC. Translation: CASSLAGQGTYEQYF.

The chain employs TRBV4-1 and TRBJ1-1, with 9 bases that match TRBD1. Trimming cost V 4 bases and J 1 base; bases outside gene matches: 13. Germline lookup yields CDR1 MGHRA and CDR2 YSYEKL. This CDR3 contains 18 residues. The DNA for the CDR3 is TGCGCCAGCAGCCTTAAGGGGACAGGGCCTAGGCAGAACACTGAAGCTTTCTTT. It translates to CASSLKGTGPRQNTEAFF.

This clone was recorded a few times. The chain employs TRBV5-1 and TRBJ1-2, with 7 positions matching TRBD1. The trim removed 3 bases at V and 13 bases at J, leaving 15 bases unmatched. The CDR3 consists of 14 residues. Germline V CDR1 and CDR2: SGHRS, YFSETQ. This CDR3 is CASSSGDSFSGSTF. The DNA of the CDR3 is TGCGCCAGCAGCTCCGGGGACAGCTTCAGCGGAAGCACCTTC.

The V gene is TRBV11-3, the J gene TRBJ2-2; TRBD2 is a possible D gene (7 bases). This CDR3 comprises 14 residues. CDR1 SGHNT and CDR2 YENEEA come from the germline V gene. V was cut by 5 bases and J by 2 bases, with 9 bases left in between. The CDR3 sequence is CASSRGANTGELFF. CDR3 bases: TGTGCCAGCAGCCGGGGGGCCAACACCGGGGAGCTGTTTTTT.

V is TRBV6-6 and J is TRBJ2-7; 8 positions agree with TRBD2. The junction had 9 bases not matched to a gene; V was cut back by 6 bases and J by 8 bases. The CDR3 is 13 residues long. Germline V gene sequence: CDR1 MNHNY, CDR2 SVGAGI (reference sequence). CDR3 sequence reads: CASSPRGGLKQYF. The CDR3 DNA sequence: TGTGCCAGCAGCCCCCGGGGGGGTTTAAAGCAGTACTTC.

The V call is TRBV2, the J call TRBJ2-1, with 10 bases aligning to TRBD2. This CDR3 contains 15 residues. Germline CDR1 and CDR2: SNHLY and FYNNEI. Unmatched junction bases numbered 8, after V lost 6 bases and J lost 6 bases. The CDR3 spells CASSRTSGGVNEQFF. Written as DNA, the CDR3 is TGTGCCAGCAGCCGGACTAGCGGTGGGGTCAATGAGCAGTTCTTC.

The chain is built from TRBV18 and TRBJ2-1, with D tentatively TRBD1 or TRBD2 (6 bases each). Looked up from germline, CDR1 is KGHSH and CDR2 is LQKENI. Trimming took 0 bases from V and 5 from J, leaving 11 bases between them. The CDR3 runs 15 residues. The CDR3 protein is CASSPPGGRNNEQFF. The CDR3 nucleotides read TGTGCCAGCTCACCACCCGGGGGCAGGAACAATGAGCAGTTCTTC.

The chain recombines TRBV15 with TRBJ2-5; no reliable D call. CDR3 length equals 13 residues. The germline gives CDR1 LNHNV, CDR2 YYDKDF (reference sequence). The germline V and J ends were trimmed by 9 bases and 7 bases, with 18 bases remaining between them. CDR3 nucleotide sequence: TGTGCCACTAGCCCACGGGCGGCTCGGACCCAGTACTTC. Its protein is CATSPRAARTQYF.

CDR3 protein: CASSLVGRGNSPLHF. The CDR3 nucleotides read TGCGCCAGCAGCTTGGTGGGCAGGGGAAATTCACCCCTCCACTTT. The chain recombines TRBV5-1 with TRBJ1-6; TRBD1 might be the D (6 bases). The germline V gene encodes CDR1 SGHRS and CDR2 YFSETQ. This CDR3 is built from 15 residues. Trimming cost V 0 bases and J 7 bases, with 11 bases left between them.

The rearrangement uses TRBV30 and TRBJ2-7; tentative D call: TRBD1 (8 bases). There are 17 residues in the CDR3. V was clipped by 0 bases and J by 5 bases, with 23 bases between them. Germline CDR1 and CDR2: GTSNPN and SVGIG (reference sequence). The CDR3, as DNA: TGTGCCTGGAGTGTACAGGGGGTCGGGGCGGGAGCGGACGAGCAGTACTTC. Its translation: CAWSVQGVGAGADEQYF.

The V gene is TRBV27, the J gene TRBJ2-1, with a weak D call TRBD1 (6 bases). This CDR3 comprises 15 residues. Trimming took off 4 bases at V and 5 bases at J, with 15 bases between the two ends. Germline loops: CDR1 MNHEY, CDR2 SMNVEV (reference sequence). CDR3 sequence (DNA): TGTGCCAGCAGTTGGGGACACGGGCTGAACAATGAGCAGTTCTTC. Protein sequence: CASSWGHGLNNEQFF.

V and J are TRBV4-2 and TRBJ2-6; 9 bases agree with TRBD1. The CDR3 consists of 18 residues. Germline V gene data show CDR1 as LGHNA and CDR2 as YNFKEQ. Losses at the gene ends were 3 bases for V and 3 bases for J; bases not matched to a gene: 9. The DNA for the CDR3 is TGTGCCAGCAGCCAGCGATACAGGGGGCAGAATGGGGCCAACGTCCTGACTTTC. Protein: CASSQRYRGQNGANVLTF.

The chain is built from TRBV19 and TRBJ1-5, with TRBD1 matching 7 bases. The germline V gene has CDR1 LNHDA and CDR2 SQIVND (reference sequence). Germline trimming cut 5 bases from V and 0 bases from J; bases unmatched to any gene: 4. The CDR3 loop spans 15 amino acids. The CDR3 DNA sequence: TGTGCCAGTAGTCCCAGGGGGGATAGCAATCAGCCCCAGCATTTT. This gives the protein CASSPRGDSNQPQHF.

V usage is TRBV7-9 and J usage is TRBJ2-7, with 8 positions matching TRBD1. Germline V CDR1 and CDR2: SEHNR, FQNEAQ (reference sequence). The CDR3 extends over 13 amino acids. The ends lost 5 bases at V and 5 bases at J; junction bases unmatched: 5. The CDR3 nucleotides read TGTGCCAGCAGCCGACAGGGGCCCCACGAGCAGTACTTC. The encoded protein is CASSRQGPHEQYF. The entire variable domain, with the rest obtained from reference TRBV7-9 and TRBJ2-7, is as follows: DTGVSQNPRHKITKRGQNVTFRCDPISEHNRLYWYRQTLGQGPEFLTYFQNEAQLEKSRLLSDRFSAERPKGSFSTLEIQRTEQGDSAMYLCASSRQGPHEQYFGPGTRLTVT.

The chain carries TRBV6-1 and TRBJ2-1, with 14 bases fitting TRBD2. V gave up 4 bases and J gave up 10 bases; unmatched junction bases: 6. The V gene's germline CDR1 is MNHNS and CDR2 SASEGT. The CDR3 totals 15 residues. The CDR3 spells CASSATSGGASEQFF. CDR3 nucleotides: TGTGCCAGCAGTGCGACTAGCGGGGGGGCAAGCGAGCAGTTCTTC.

This clone was recorded once. V and J are TRBV30 and TRBJ1-4; weak D call: TRBD1 (5 bases). Trimming removed 3 bases from V and 6 bases from J, with 14 bases in between. Germline CDR1 GTSNPN, CDR2 SVGIG (reference sequence). The CDR3 extends over 14 amino acids. As DNA, the CDR3 is TGTGCCTGGAGCGTCCGGGACGGATATGAAAAACTGTTTTTT. Amino acids: CAWSVRDGYEKLFF.